The next 27 T cell receptor beta chains were all read from a single sample in a study of cytomegalovirus exposure and HLA in healthy donors. The repertoire was sequenced with immunoSEQ multiplex PCR; TCRdb's copy has only in-frame clones and lacks some. The table has about 88,000 clones, almost 85% seen once. The sample comprised PBMCs. The receptor set was obtained from a woman aged 18-29 years in good health and CMV-seropositive.

The chain joins TRBV9 to TRBJ1-5; tentatively, D is TRBD1 (6 bases). This CDR3 spans 14 amino acids. Germline lookup yields CDR1 SGDLS and CDR2 YYNGEE. V lost 0 bases and J lost 6, with 10 bases in between. The CDR3 loop reads CASSVGTGLQPQHF. Here the CDR3 DNA reads TGTGCCAGCAGCGTAGGCACAGGGCTTCAGCCCCAGCATTTT. Drawing the rest from reference TRBV9 and TRBJ1-5, the complete variable domain is DSGVTQTPKHLITATGQRVTLRCSPRSGDLSVYWYQQSLDQGLQFLIQYYNGEERAKGNILERFSAQQFPDLHSELNLSSLELGDSALYFCASSVGTGLQPQHFGDGTRLSIL.

V usage is TRBV6-4 and J usage is TRBJ1-2; 8 positions match TRBD1. Trimming cost V 2 bases and J 3 bases; bases outside gene matches: 2. Germline loops: CDR1 MRHNA, CDR2 SNTAGT. CDR3 length: 14 amino acids. CDR3 protein: CASSDPDRDYGYTF. The CDR3 DNA follows: TGTGCCAGCAGTGACCCGGACAGGGACTATGGCTACACCTTC.

J is TRBJ2-7 and V is TRBV28; 7 nucleotides line up with TRBD2. J gave up 0 bases and V 4 bases, and 9 bases lay outside the gene matches. The CDR3 consists of 16 residues. From germline, CDR1 is MDHEN and CDR2 SYDVKM. In DNA, the CDR3 is TGTGCCAGCAGTTCGGTGGCGGGGGACCTCTCCTACGAGCAGTACTTC. Protein: CASSSVAGDLSYEQYF.

The CDR3 sequence is CASSEGSGAGEQYF. The CDR3 DNA reads as TGTGCCAGCAGTGAAGGTAGCGGGGCGGGGGAGCAGTACTTC. V is TRBV6-1 and J is TRBJ2-7; 8 bases agree with TRBD2. Germline-derived CDR1 and CDR2 are MNHNS and SASEGT. V shed 1 base and J 7 bases; nucleotides not matched to a gene: 6. The CDR3 extends over 14 amino acids.

Only one count was recorded for this clone. For the CDR3, the DNA is TGTGCCAGCAGCGCCCGTGGCAGGGGCTACTCCTACGAGCAGTACTTC. Amino acids: CASSARGRGYSYEQYF. The chain is built from TRBV7-8 and TRBJ2-7, with D maybe TRBD1 (6 bases). The V end was cut by 5 bases, the J end by 0 bases, with 17 bases between. CDR1 and CDR2 (germline): SGHVS, FQNEAQ. This CDR3 region has 16 residues.

The gene calls are TRBV7-6 and TRBJ2-5, with a possible D match to TRBD1 (5 bases). The germline gives CDR1 SGHVS, CDR2 FNYEAQ. With 3 bases removed from V and 5 bases from J, the gap between germline ends came to 10 bases. This CDR3 comprises 13 residues. The chain's CDR3 is CASSFQGPETQYF. As DNA, the CDR3 is TGTGCCAGCAGCTTCCAGGGTCCGGAGACCCAGTACTTC.

The J gene is TRBJ1-2, the V gene TRBV27; 8 positions match TRBD1. J gave up 4 bases and V 4 bases, and 5 bases lay outside the gene matches. Germline V gives CDR1 MNHEY, CDR2 SMNVEV (reference sequence). This CDR3 is 14 amino acids long. CDR3 DNA sequence: TGTGCCAGCAGTTCATCAGGGGGCGGCTATGGCTACACCTTC. It is translated as CASSSSGGGYGYTF.

This chain uses TRBV5-1 with TRBJ1-1; TRBD1 is a possible D gene (5 bases). Germline CDR1 SGHRS, CDR2 YFSETQ. The V end lost 2 bases, the J end lost 2 bases, and 7 bases lay between the germline ends. The CDR3 runs 13 residues. The CDR3 here is CASSFDSNTEAFF. In DNA, the CDR3 is TGCGCCAGCAGCTTTGACAGTAACACTGAAGCTTTCTTT.

There are a few counts of this clone. This chain connects TRBV7-2 to TRBJ1-1; D unresolved. This CDR3 is 13 amino acids long. V lost 6 bases to trimming and J lost 5 bases, with 13 bases between them. Germline CDR1 and CDR2: SGHTA and FQGNSA. The CDR3, as DNA: TGTGCCAGCAGGGCTAGCGGGAGGACTGAAGCTTTCTTT. The encoded protein is CASRASGRTEAFF. Filled out from reference TRBV7-2 and TRBJ1-1, the complete variable domain reads GAGVSQSPSNKVTEKGKDVELRCDPISGHTALYWYRQSLGQGLEFLIYFQGNSAPDKSGLPSDRFSAERTGGSVSTLTIQRTQQEDSAVYLCASRASGRTEAFFGQGTRLTVV.

The CDR3 region has the DNA TGTGCCAGCAGCGCAGTAGCGGACCCTGTAAATGAGCAGTTCTTC. Encoded protein: CASSAVADPVNEQFF. The J gene is TRBJ2-1, the V gene TRBV11-2; possibly TRBD2 for D (6 bases). This CDR3 comprises 15 residues. Trimming shortened V by 5 bases and J by 7 bases, and 18 bases separated the two germline ends. Germline V lookup: CDR1 SGHAT, CDR2 FQNNGV.

The V call is TRBV5-1, the J call TRBJ2-4, with D unclear. The length of the CDR3 is 15 residues. The V gene lost 4 bases and the J gene lost 0 bases, with 11 bases spanning the gap. Germline V gives CDR1 SGHRS, CDR2 YFSETQ. CDR3 sequence: CASSLDRLAKNIQYF. The CDR3 region has the DNA TGCGCCAGCAGCCTCGACCGACTAGCCAAAAACATTCAGTACTTC.

This clone was recorded a few times. The chain joins TRBV7-9 to TRBJ2-5; 8 bases line up with TRBD2. The junction had 6 bases not matched to a gene; V was cut back by 4 bases and J by 5 bases. CDR1 and CDR2 (germline): SEHNR, FQNEAQ (reference sequence). The CDR3 is 14 amino acids. In nucleotides, the CDR3 is TGTGCCAGCAGCTCCTCCGCGGGGGGCGAGACCCAGTACTTC. Amino acids: CASSSSAGGETQYF. Full variable domain (rest looked up from reference TRBV7-9 and TRBJ2-5): DTGVSQNPRHKITKRGQNVTFRCDPISEHNRLYWYRQTLGQGPEFLTYFQNEAQLEKSRLLSDRFSAERPKGSFSTLEIQRTEQGDSAMYLCASSSSAGGETQYFGPGTRLLVL.

The chain recombines TRBV5-1 with TRBJ2-1; D uncertain. The CDR3 is made up of 13 amino acids. Germline V gene data show CDR1 as SGHRS and CDR2 as YFSETQ. Deletions cut 0 bases from V and 5 bases from J, with 6 bases between. The CDR3 here is CASSLDGNNEQFF. CDR3 sequence (DNA): TGCGCCAGCAGCTTGGACGGTAACAATGAGCAGTTCTTC.

The chain employs TRBV6-1 and TRBJ2-1; 8 positions match TRBD1. The CDR3 contains 15 residues. Germline lookup yields CDR1 MNHNS and CDR2 SASEGT. Trimming took 7 bases from V and 5 from J; bases not matched to a gene: 10. The CDR3, as DNA: TGTGCCAGCATGCCGGGGCAGGGGGCGAACAATGAGCAGTTCTTC. Amino acid sequence: CASMPGQGANNEQFF.

This chain links TRBV27 with TRBJ1-4; 7 bases fit TRBD1. V dropped 2 bases and J dropped 10; count of bases not matched to a gene: 16. The germline V gene has CDR1 MNHEY and CDR2 SMNVEV (reference sequence). The CDR3 contains 17 residues. The CDR3 nucleotides are TGTGCCAGCAGTTTACGCCCCACACAGGGAGCAGGGGGAAAACTGTTTTTT. Translated: CASSLRPTQGAGGKLFF.

V usage is TRBV23-1 and J usage is TRBJ1-6; D is possibly TRBD1 (6 bases). TRBV23-1 is sorted into the ORF group, with uncertain function. The CDR3 is made up of 18 amino acids. The ends were cut back, 2 bases at V and 6 bases at J, with 20 bases in the middle. The CDR3 DNA reads TGCGCCAGCAGTCAAACCCCCCCCAGGGGTTCCGGTAATTCACCCCTCCACTTT. Protein: CASSQTPPRGSGNSPLHF.

Remarks on this clone: The sample contains more than one DNA sequence encoding this CDR3. This chain joins TRBV9 and TRBJ2-7; 7 nucleotides line up with TRBD1. CDR3 length equals 15 residues. With V trimmed by 0 bases and J by 1 base, 4 bases remained unmatched. Germline CDR1 reads SGDLS; CDR2 reads YYNGEE. DNA for the CDR3: TGTGCCAGCAGCGTAGCAGCGACAGGGTCCTACGAGCAGTACTTC. This encodes CASSVAATGSYEQYF.

DNA for the CDR3: TGTGCCAGCAGCTCTTGGACAGGGCAAGGGGAGCCCCAGCATTTT. It yields the protein CASSSWTGQGEPQHF. The rearrangement links TRBV7-2 to TRBJ1-5, with 8 positions matching TRBD1. The V and J ends lost 4 bases and 8 bases, in that order; junction bases with no gene match: 10. CDR1 is SGHTA, CDR2 FQGNSA, per germline. CDR3 length: 15 residues. The variable domain in full, with the rest retrieved from reference TRBV7-2 and TRBJ1-5, is GAGVSQSPSNKVTEKGKDVELRCDPISGHTALYWYRQSLGQGLEFLIYFQGNSAPDKSGLPSDRFSAERTGGSVSTLTIQRTQQEDSAVYLCASSSWTGQGEPQHFGDGTRLSIL.

The chain links TRBV19 to TRBJ2-1; D may be TRBD2 (6 bases). The germline V gene has CDR1 LNHDA and CDR2 SQIVND (reference sequence). The length of the CDR3 is 15 residues. Trimming shortened V by 4 bases and J by 0 bases, and 10 bases separated the two germline ends. The CDR3 bases are TGTGCCAGTAGTAGTAGGGGACTCTCCTACAATGAGCAGTTCTTC. Residues: CASSSRGLSYNEQFF.

CDR3 nucleotides: TGTGCCAGCAGTATTCGACCGGGACTAGCGCCTTTCTTC. Translated, it gives CASSIRPGLAPFF. The chain is built from TRBV28 and TRBJ2-1; 10 bases fit TRBD2. This CDR3 has 13 amino acids. Germline CDR1 reads MDHEN; CDR2 reads SYDVKM. Losses at the gene ends were 5 bases for V and 16 bases for J; bases not matched to a gene: 11.

This clone was seen a handful of times. V gene TRBV18 combines with J gene TRBJ2-5; a weak D match, TRBD1 (6 bases). CDR3 length: 16 amino acids. Trimming took off 3 bases at V and 5 bases at J, with 19 bases between the two ends. Germline-derived CDR1 and CDR2 are KGHSH and LQKENI. Here the CDR3 reads CASSPTGQQEWETQYF. The CDR3 DNA reads as TGTGCCAGCTCACCCACAGGACAGCAAGAGTGGGAGACCCAGTACTTC.

The V gene is TRBV7-9, the J gene TRBJ2-1, with 13 bases fitting TRBD2. Trimming took 6 bases from V and 8 from J; bases not matched to a gene: 4. CDR3 length: 14 amino acids. The germline V gene has CDR1 SEHNR and CDR2 FQNEAQ (reference sequence). CDR3 nucleotides: TGTGCCAGCAGTTGGACTAGCGGGGGCCATGAGCAGTTCTTC. This gives the protein CASSWTSGGHEQFF.

The chain carries TRBV28 and TRBJ2-1; no clear D. Trimming left V 7 bases short and J 0 bases short, with 16 bases between. CDR1 is MDHEN, CDR2 SYDVKM, per germline. This CDR3 comprises 16 residues. The CDR3 nucleotides read TGTGCCAGCACCCGGCGTAGCTTATTCTCCTACAATGAGCAGTTCTTC. Residues: CASTRRSLFSYNEQFF.

The chain has TRBV30 and TRBJ1-5, with D possibly TRBD1 on 5 matching bases. Germline-derived CDR1 and CDR2 are GTSNPN and SVGIG (reference sequence). V shed 2 bases and J shed 1 base, with 15 bases lying between them. CDR3 length: 16 residues. CDR3: CAWSLAGRGSNQPQHF. The CDR3 bases are TGTGCCTGGAGTTTAGCAGGACGGGGGAGCAATCAGCCCCAGCATTTT.

The rearrangement links TRBV5-6 to TRBJ1-1; D unresolved. Germline assignment: CDR1 SGHDT and CDR2 YYEEEE. The CDR3 runs to 13 residues. V gave up 1 base and J gave up 1 base, with 5 bases separating them. The CDR3 region is CASSLIKNTEAFF. DNA of the CDR3: TGTGCCAGCAGCTTGATAAAGAACACTGAAGCTTTCTTT.

J is TRBJ1-2 and V is TRBV15, with 12 positions matching TRBD1. Germline V CDR1 and CDR2: LNHNV, YYDKDF (reference sequence). V shed 5 bases, J shed 4 bases, and the junction held 11 bases outside the gene matches. The length of the CDR3 is 17 residues. In nucleotides, the CDR3 is TGTGCCACCAGCGCGCCGGGACAGGGGGCGCGAACCTATGGCTACACCTTC. This translates into CATSAPGQGARTYGYTF.

This clone appeared once. The J gene is TRBJ1-2, the V gene TRBV20-1; no clear D gene. Trimming removed 4 bases at V and 9 bases at J, with 9 bases between. CDR3 size: 10 residues. Per germline, CDR1 DFQATT and CDR2 SNEGSKA (reference sequence). The CDR3, as DNA: TGCAGTGCTATCAGGTTTCGCTACACCTTC. Translating it yields CSAIRFRYTF.